This TCR beta chain was obtained from a study of cytomegalovirus exposure and HLA in healthy donors. Whole-study findings and limits: Immune exposure information comprised only CMV serostatus. Prior analysis indicated that the majority of TCR beta V segments exhibited productivity approximately 87% or approximately 30% of the time. Reports indicated that the classifier achieved high specificity and sensitivity in diagnosing cytomegalovirus status. As a later analysis showed, a missense DCLRE1C variant was linked to trimming of TCR beta V- and J-genes.

The CDR3 sequence is 14 residues long. Unmatched junction bases numbered 5, after V lost 6 bases and J lost 2 bases. Germline CDR1 LNHDA, CDR2 SQIVND (reference sequence). In the PCR, 60 Vbeta and 13 Jbeta primers were used. Some clones are missing from TCRdb's copy, which holds only in-frame ones; the method was immunoSEQ multiplex PCR. Of 59,000 or so clones listed, about 85% are singletons. Concerning this clone: Its matching antigen is unknown.

The sequencing sample was made of PBMCs. The rearrangement joins TRBV19 to TRBJ2-7; 9 bases align to TRBD1. The clonotype was recovered from a female donor in good health and CMV-seronegative. CDR3 sequence reads: CASSPGQGPYEQYF. CDR3 nucleotide sequence: TGTGCCAGTAGCCCGGGACAGGGCCCCTACGAGCAGTACTTC.